The 15 T cell receptor beta chains in this list originate from one sample, sequenced in a study of blood T cell repertoires in COVID-19. Some clones are missing from TCRdb's copy, which holds only in-frame ones; the method was immunoSEQ multiplex PCR. This sample has roughly 190,000 clones, with 94% found just once. Sequencing was done on a sample of peripheral blood. All receptors come from a man aged 30-40 years with COVID-19, enrolled during active disease.

This clone was seen only once. The genes are TRBV6-5 and TRBJ2-4, with 7 bases matching TRBD2. CDR1 is MNHEY and CDR2 is SVGAGI in the germline V gene. This CDR3 spans 14 amino acids. V dropped 8 bases and J dropped 8; count of bases not matched to a gene: 12. CDR3 sequence reads: CASLFQAGLYIQYF. CDR3 coding DNA: TGTGCCAGCCTCTTCCAAGCGGGGTTATACATTCAGTACTTC.

This chain links TRBV7-9 with TRBJ1-1, with D perhaps TRBD1 (5 bases). Trimming removed 3 bases at V and 0 bases at J, with 5 bases between. There are 13 residues in the CDR3. Germline-derived CDR1 and CDR2 are SEHNR and FQNEAQ (reference sequence). This CDR3 reads CASSLDMNTEAFF. As DNA, the CDR3 is TGTGCCAGCAGCTTGGACATGAACACTGAAGCTTTCTTT.

This clone appeared a few times. The chain combines TRBV6-5 with TRBJ2-7; D is undetermined. The germline CDR1 and CDR2 sequences are MNHEY and SVGAGI. V shed 5 bases and J shed 7 bases, with 15 bases lying between them. There are 13 residues in the CDR3. CDR3 loop: CASSPAVYGEQYF. DNA for the CDR3: TGTGCCAGCAGTCCGGCGGTTTATGGTGAGCAGTACTTC.

The chain uses TRBV7-9 and TRBJ1-5; TRBD1 matches 7 bases. Germline CDR1 and CDR2: SEHNR and FQNEAQ (reference sequence). Germline trimming cut 5 bases from V and 4 bases from J; bases unmatched to any gene: 8. The CDR3 spans 15 residues. The CDR3 bases are TGTGCCAGCAGCCCAACCGGGACAGAAAATCAGCCCCAGCATTTT. Translated, it gives CASSPTGTENQPQHF.

CDR3 coding DNA: TGTGCCAGCAGCCCTAGCGGGGGGGCCTACAATGAGCAGTTCTTC. This codes for CASSPSGGAYNEQFF. The chain joins TRBV3-1 (or the pseudogene TRBV3-2) to TRBJ2-1; 12 nucleotides line up with TRBD2. Germline loops: CDR1 LGHDT, CDR2 YNNKEL (reference sequence). CDR3 length: 15 amino acids. The V and J ends lost 4 bases and 2 bases, in that order; junction bases with no gene match: 0.

This clone was picked up one time. The chain recombines TRBV15 with TRBJ1-4; D call uncertain. V lost 1 base and J lost 1, with 7 bases in between. CDR3 length equals 15 residues. Germline CDR1 and CDR2: LNHNV and YYDKDF (reference sequence). The CDR3 sequence: CATSRVARTNEKLFF. CDR3 nucleotide sequence: TGTGCCACCAGCAGAGTAGCGAGAACTAATGAAAAACTGTTTTTT. The full variable domain, completed using reference TRBV15 and TRBJ1-4, is DAMVIQNPRYQVTQFGKPVTLSCSQTLNHNVMYWYQQKSSQAPKLLFHYYDKDFNNEADTPDNFQSRRPNTSFCFLDIRSPGLGDTAMYLCATSRVARTNEKLFFGSGTQLSVL.

CDR3 protein: CASSRRVTGEVQETQYF. Written as DNA, the CDR3 is TGCGCCAGCAGCCGACGGGTGACAGGGGAGGTACAAGAGACCCAGTACTTC. The genes are TRBV5-1 and TRBJ2-5, with 8 bases aligning to TRBD1. This CDR3 has 17 amino acids. V shed 4 bases, J shed 2 bases, and the junction held 13 bases outside the gene matches. Germline CDR1 SGHRS, CDR2 YFSETQ. The entire variable domain, with the rest obtained from reference TRBV5-1 and TRBJ2-5, is as follows: KAGVTQTPRYLIKTRGQQVTLSCSPISGHRSVSWYQQTPGQGLQFLFEYFSETQRNKGNFPGRFSGRQFSNSRSEMNVSTLELGDSALYLCASSRRVTGEVQETQYFGPGTRLLVL.

This clone was seen once. The chain employs TRBV5-6 and TRBJ2-3; 10 bases align to TRBD1. Germline loops: CDR1 SGHDT, CDR2 YYEEEE. The CDR3 runs to 13 residues. With V trimmed by 10 bases and J by 2 bases, 4 bases remained unmatched. CDR3 sequence (DNA): TGTGCCTCGGACAGGGGGGCCACAGATACGCAGTATTTT. Translated, it gives CASDRGATDTQYF.

Written as DNA, the CDR3 is TGTGCCAGCAGTCAATACCCCGGGGGATTAGCCAAAAACATTCAGTACTTC. Translated, it gives CASSQYPGGLAKNIQYF. V gene TRBV27 combines with J gene TRBJ2-4, with D possibly matching TRBD2 (6 bases). CDR1 and CDR2 (germline): MNHEY, SMNVEV (reference sequence). The germline V and J ends were trimmed by 5 bases and 0 bases, with 17 bases remaining between them. This CDR3 has 17 amino acids.

This rearrangement joins TRBV18 to TRBJ2-3, with 11 bases lining up with TRBD2. Germline lookup yields CDR1 KGHSH and CDR2 LQKENI. This CDR3 comprises 16 residues. V was clipped by 3 bases and J by 6 bases; unmatched bases: 8. CDR3 sequence: CASSPRTSGGEDTQYF. The CDR3 nucleotides are TGTGCCAGCTCACCCCGTACTAGCGGGGGAGAGGATACGCAGTATTTT. Full variable domain (outside the CDR3, taken from reference TRBV18 and TRBJ2-3): NAGVMQNPRHLVRRRGQEARLRCSPMKGHSHVYWYRQLPEEGLKFMVYLQKENIIDESGMPKERFSAEFPKEGPSILRIQQVVRGDSAAYFCASSPRTSGGEDTQYFGPGTRLTVL.

The V gene is TRBV6-1, the J gene TRBJ1-1; D unresolved. Germline loops: CDR1 MNHNS, CDR2 SASEGT. Trimming took 2 bases from V and 1 from J, leaving 5 bases between them. The CDR3 is 13 amino acids. The CDR3 coding sequence is TGTGCCAGCAGTGAACAGGAGAACACTGAAGCTTTCTTT. This translates into CASSEQENTEAFF.

The CDR3 DNA sequence: TGTGCCAGCAGCCCTCCTCCGGGGCGGGGGAAATCCGGGGAGCTGTTTTTT. Amino acid sequence: CASSPPPGRGKSGELFF. The genes are TRBV3-1 (or the pseudogene TRBV3-2) and TRBJ2-2; 7 bases are a match to TRBD2. Germline CDR1 reads LGHDT; CDR2 reads YNNKEL (reference sequence). The CDR3 is 17 residues long. V was pared by 4 bases and J by 6 bases, with 14 bases of the junction left unmatched.

This chain uses TRBV6-5 with TRBJ2-3; 10 nucleotides align to TRBD2. Trimming cost V 6 bases and J 0 bases; bases outside gene matches: 3. The CDR3 totals 15 residues. The germline V gene has CDR1 MNHEY and CDR2 SVGAGI. CDR3 residues: CASRLAGMSTDTQYF. The CDR3 DNA reads as TGTGCCAGCAGACTAGCGGGGATGAGCACAGATACGCAGTATTTT.

This clone was recorded only once. V is TRBV3-1 (or the pseudogene TRBV3-2) and J is TRBJ1-6, with TRBD1 as a possible D gene (6 bases). The CDR3 has 16 amino acids. The germline V and J ends were trimmed by 3 bases and 9 bases, with 18 bases remaining between them. Germline CDR1 LGHDT, CDR2 YNNKEL (reference sequence). CDR3 protein: CASSHGPGGAGSPLHF. The CDR3, as DNA: TGTGCCAGCAGCCATGGGCCGGGGGGCGCGGGTTCACCCCTCCACTTT.

The rearrangement uses TRBV27 and TRBJ2-7; 9 bases map to TRBD2. V lost 4 bases and J lost 3; bases outside the gene matches: 7. The CDR3 consists of 15 residues. Germline loops: CDR1 MNHEY, CDR2 SMNVEV (reference sequence). CDR3 amino acids: CASSYAGGLFYEQYF. CDR3 in DNA: TGTGCCAGCAGTTATGCGGGGGGGCTCTTCTACGAGCAGTACTTC.